Described below is a single TCR beta chain sequence and its context. Primers: 60 Vbeta forward and 13 Jbeta reverse. Sequencing was performed with immunoSEQ multiplex PCR; in TCRdb, only in-frame clones are kept and a portion is missing. The table includes some 150,000 clones, approximately 80% detected once. These data are taken from a study of cytomegalovirus exposure and HLA in healthy donors. The germline CDR1 and CDR2 sequences are LGHNA and YNFKEQ. The CDR3 contains 15 residues. V shed 3 bases and J 4 bases; nucleotides not matched to a gene: 5. The origin of this receptor is a female donor in good health and CMV-seronegative. V usage is TRBV4-2 and J usage is TRBJ1-5, with 8 bases matching TRBD1. Sequenced input: PBMCs. The CDR3 region has the DNA TGTGCCAGCAGCCAGGCTACAGGGGGAAATCAGCCCCAGCATTTT. Its protein product is CASSQATGGNQPQHF.